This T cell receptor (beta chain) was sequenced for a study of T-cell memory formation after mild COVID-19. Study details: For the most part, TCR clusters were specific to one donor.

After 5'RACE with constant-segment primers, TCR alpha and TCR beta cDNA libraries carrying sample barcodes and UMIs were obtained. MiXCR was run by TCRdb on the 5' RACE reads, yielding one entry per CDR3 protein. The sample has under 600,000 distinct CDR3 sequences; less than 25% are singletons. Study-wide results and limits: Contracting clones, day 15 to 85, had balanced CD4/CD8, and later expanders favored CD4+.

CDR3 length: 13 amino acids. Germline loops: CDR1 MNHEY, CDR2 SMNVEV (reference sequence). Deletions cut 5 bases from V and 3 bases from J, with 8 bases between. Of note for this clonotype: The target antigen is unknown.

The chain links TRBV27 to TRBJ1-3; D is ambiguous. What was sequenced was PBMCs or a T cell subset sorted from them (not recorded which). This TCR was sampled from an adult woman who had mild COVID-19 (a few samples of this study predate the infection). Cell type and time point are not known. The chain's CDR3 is CASSPGVGNTIYF. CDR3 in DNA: TGTGCCAGCAGTCCCGGGGTTGGAAACACCATATATTTT.